The rows below give T cell receptor beta chains drawn from one sample of a study of identical twins. From the 5' RACE reads, TCRdb called clonotypes with MiXCR, one entry per CDR3 protein. The table has some 1,600,000 distinct CDR3 sequences, around 29% seen once; the top ten hold around 0.3%. The sample consisted of cord blood. The receptors originated from a newborn girl in good health. CDR3s include the opening cysteine and the closing phenylalanine or tryptophan. A D gene is named only where the DNA matches it firmly. Some rows have no size entry. The others give once, few or many, or a class for an expanded clone.

clone size: .
J gene: TRBJ1-5
D gene: TRBD1
V gene: TRBV5-1
CDR3 protein: CASSLSGGQNQPQHF
CDR3 DNA: TGCGCCAGCAGCTTATCGGGGGGACAGAATCAGCCCCAGCATTTT

clone size: few
J gene: TRBJ2-7
D gene: .
V gene: TRBV25-1
CDR3 protein: CASSEYAGTPYEQYF
CDR3 DNA: TGTGCCAGCAGTGAATATGCGGGAACTCCCTACGAGCAGTACTTC

clone size: .
J gene: TRBJ2-7
D gene: .
V gene: TRBV5-1
CDR3 protein: CASNPGHLIEYEQYF
CDR3 DNA: TGCGCCAGCAACCCGGGACACCTTATCGAGTACGAGCAGTACTTC

clone size: .
J gene: TRBJ2-7
D gene: .
V gene: TRBV6-5
CDR3 protein: CASSYSSERSYEQYF
CDR3 DNA: TGTGCCAGCAGTTACTCGAGCGAGCGCTCCTACGAGCAGTACTTC

clone size: few
J gene: TRBJ2-3
D gene: .
V gene: TRBV7-6
CDR3 protein: CASSLKLAGWGTDTQYF
CDR3 DNA: TGTGCCAGCAGCTTAAAGTTGGCAGGGTGGGGCACAGATACGCAGTATTTT

clone size: few
J gene: TRBJ2-3
D gene: .
V gene: TRBV20-1
CDR3 protein: CSASRREDWDTQYF
CDR3 DNA: TGCAGTGCTAGTAGGCGCGAGGACTGGGATACGCAGTATTTT

clone size: .
J gene: TRBJ1-1
D gene: TRBD1
V gene: TRBV7-2
CDR3 protein: CASSLAPRGLNPEAFF
CDR3 DNA: TGTGCCAGCAGCTTAGCGCCCAGGGGGTTGAACCCTGAAGCTTTCTTT

clone size: many
J gene: TRBJ2-3
D gene: .
V gene: TRBV5-1
CDR3 protein: CASSLAGTDTQYF
CDR3 DNA: TGTGCCAGCAGCTTAGCGGGCACAGATACGCAGTATTTT

clone size: .
J gene: TRBJ2-4
D gene: TRBD2
V gene: TRBV2
CDR3 protein: CASSAPVSGRSREQYF
CDR3 DNA: TGTGCCAGCAGTGCCCCAGTTAGCGGGAGGTCTCGGGAGCAGTACTTC

clone size: .
J gene: TRBJ2-7
D gene: .
V gene: TRBV28
CDR3 protein: CASSLGRELEQYF
CDR3 DNA: TGTGCCAGCAGCCTAGGACGGGAACTCGAGCAGTACTTC

clone size: few
J gene: TRBJ1-6
D gene: TRBD1
V gene: TRBV11-2
CDR3 protein: CASSSRTGENSPLHF
CDR3 DNA: TGTGCCAGCAGCTCTAGGACAGGGGAAAATTCACCCCTCCACTTT